This passage covers 32 T cell receptor beta chains from one sample sequenced in a study of T cell repertoires in cytomegalovirus infection. TCRdb passed the reads through MiXCR, listing each CDR3 protein once. The sample holds 70,000 to 75,000 distinct CDR3 sequences, more than 3% seen once. The sequencing input was PBMCs. The receptors were sampled from a human donor in good health (CMV status not recorded). Some clones in this sample may be carry-over from other donors' samples.

This clonotype was recorded at least ten times. V and J are TRBV11-2 and TRBJ2-7; D might be TRBD2 (6 bases). V was clipped by 5 bases and J by 0 bases, with 17 bases between them. Germline CDR1 is SGHAT and CDR2 is FQNNGV. CDR3 length equals 16 residues. The CDR3 loop is CASSPWGSGPSYEQYF. Here the CDR3 DNA reads TGTGCCAGCAGCCCCTGGGGAAGCGGGCCCTCCTACGAGCAGTACTTC.

This clonotype was recorded at least ten times. The chain links TRBV7-2 to TRBJ1-5; D possibly corresponds to TRBD1 (6 bases). The CDR3 length is 14 residues. V dropped 5 bases and J dropped 0 bases, with 8 bases sitting between them. Germline values: CDR1 SGHTA, CDR2 FQGNSA. CDR3 coding DNA: TGTGCCAGCAGCGGACAGATTAGCAATCAGCCCCAGCATTTT. This gives the protein CASSGQISNQPQHF. Combining the CDR3 with reference TRBV7-2 and TRBJ1-5 gives the whole variable domain GAGVSQSPSNKVTEKGKDVELRCDPISGHTALYWYRQSLGQGLEFLIYFQGNSAPDKSGLPSDRFSAERTGGSVSTLTIQRTQQEDSAVYLCASSGQISNQPQHFGDGTRLSIL.

In this sample, this clonotype turned up many times. The chain couples TRBV7-8 to TRBJ2-7, with no clear D. Germline V CDR1 and CDR2: SGHVS, FQNEAQ. The CDR3 is 12 amino acids. Trimming cost V 4 bases and J 6 bases, with 10 bases left between them. CDR3: CASSYGPGEQYF. CDR3 DNA sequence: TGTGCCAGCAGCTACGGACCGGGCGAGCAGTACTTC.

This clonotype was found many times. The rearrangement uses TRBV7-6 and TRBJ1-1; 8 positions match TRBD1. The V segment lost 1 base and the J segment 6 bases; nucleotides outside the gene matches: 7. The CDR3 runs to 15 residues. Germline V gene data show CDR1 as SGHVS and CDR2 as FNYEAQ. The CDR3 loop reads CASSLGTGLLAEAFF. In DNA form, the CDR3 reads TGTGCCAGCAGCTTAGGGACAGGGCTTCTTGCTGAAGCTTTCTTT.

This clonotype was picked up many times. V and J are TRBV7-6 and TRBJ2-3, with 8 nucleotides matching TRBD1. There are 16 residues in the CDR3. Losses at the gene ends were 5 bases for V and 2 bases for J; bases not matched to a gene: 9. Looked up from germline, CDR1 is SGHVS and CDR2 is FNYEAQ. Here the CDR3 reads CASSPQGALSTDTQYF. CDR3 nucleotides: TGTGCCAGCAGCCCTCAGGGGGCCCTCTCCACAGATACGCAGTATTTT.

Ten or more counts support this clonotype. The CDR3 loop is CASSTFPGQGSQIAFF. The CDR3 DNA follows: TGTGCCAGCAGCACATTCCCGGGACAGGGATCCCAGATCGCTTTCTTT. This chain connects TRBV7-2 to TRBJ1-1, with 9 bases that match TRBD1. This CDR3 has 16 residues. The V and J ends lost 5 bases and 11 bases, in that order; junction bases with no gene match: 18. CDR1 is SGHTA, CDR2 FQGNSA, per germline.

The sample holds many counts of this clonotype. The genes are TRBV6-2 or TRBV6-3 and TRBJ2-1; 7 nucleotides agree with TRBD2. The germline gives CDR1 MNHEY, CDR2 SVGEGT. The CDR3 is 15 amino acids. With 0 bases clipped from V and 3 bases from J, the junction kept 2 bases outside the gene matches. The CDR3 here is CASSYSRGGYNEQFF. The CDR3 coding sequence is TGTGCCAGCAGTTACTCTCGCGGGGGCTACAATGAGCAGTTCTTC.

This clonotype was detected ten times or more. The chain has TRBV2 and TRBJ1-1, with a possible D match to TRBD1 (6 bases). Germline CDR1 and CDR2: SNHLY and FYNNEI. This CDR3 has 14 residues. V was trimmed by 6 bases and J by 8 bases, leaving 19 bases between them. The CDR3 reads CASRREQGIVEAFF. The CDR3 nucleotides read TGTGCCAGCAGGAGAGAGCAGGGGATAGTGGAAGCTTTCTTT.

This clonotype was seen many times. J is TRBJ1-1 and V is TRBV7-2; D not resolved. V was shortened by 3 bases and J by 1 base, with 9 bases between the two germline ends. Per germline, CDR1 SGHTA and CDR2 FQGNSA. The CDR3 is 14 amino acids. CDR3 DNA sequence: TGTGCCAGCAGCTTTGTGGGCGGGAACACTGAAGCTTTCTTT. Its translation: CASSFVGGNTEAFF. Supplemented by reference TRBV7-2 and TRBJ1-1, the full variable domain reads GAGVSQSPSNKVTEKGKDVELRCDPISGHTALYWYRQSLGQGLEFLIYFQGNSAPDKSGLPSDRFSAERTGGSVSTLTIQRTQQEDSAVYLCASSFVGGNTEAFFGQGTRLTVV.

Many counts were recorded for this clonotype. V and J are TRBV4-1 and TRBJ2-7; TRBD2 is a possible D gene (5 bases). With 0 bases removed from V and 2 bases from J, the gap between germline ends came to 14 bases. From germline, CDR1 is MGHRA and CDR2 YSYEKL. This CDR3 spans 16 amino acids. Here the CDR3 DNA reads TGCGCCAGCAGCCAAGAGGCTAAAGGACTGACCTACGAGCAGTACTTC. This encodes CASSQEAKGLTYEQYF.

In regard to this clonotype: A single base separates this from a much larger clone, so it may be a read error. The V gene is TRBV7-9, the J gene TRBJ2-3; D not certain. The CDR3 sequence is 14 residues long. Germline V gives CDR1 SEHNR, CDR2 FQNEAQ (reference sequence). V was pared by 0 bases and J by 2 bases, with 6 bases between. The CDR3 DNA is TGTGCCAGCAGCTTAGCCGAGTACACAGATACGCAGTATTTT. As protein: CASSLAEYTDTQYF.

This clonotype was recorded many times. The chain couples TRBV28 to TRBJ2-2; possibly TRBD1 or TRBD2 for D (5 bases each). CDR1 is MDHEN and CDR2 is SYDVKM in the germline V gene. The CDR3 is 16 residues long. V gave up 5 bases and J gave up 5 bases, with 18 bases separating them. The CDR3 DNA sequence: TGTGCCAGCAGTCCCAGTCGGGGACGTATAACCGGGGAGCTGTTTTTT. It yields the protein CASSPSRGRITGELFF. The full variable domain, in which reference TRBV28 and TRBJ2-2 provide the parts outside the CDR3, is DVKVTQSSRYLVKRTGEKVFLECVQDMDHENMFWYRQDPGLGLRLIYFSYDVKMKEKGDIPEGYSVSREKKERFSLILESASTNQTSMYLCASSPSRGRITGELFFGEGSRLTVL.

There are many counts of this clonotype. V and J are TRBV7-2 and TRBJ1-5; D remains ambiguous. Trimming cost V 0 bases and J 5 bases, with 5 bases left between them. CDR1 is SGHTA, CDR2 FQGNSA, per germline. The CDR3 runs 13 residues. CDR3 DNA: TGTGCCAGCAGCTTAGCGCCCCATCAGCCCCAGCATTTT. It is translated as CASSLAPHQPQHF.

This clonotype occurred many times. The rearrangement links TRBV6-2 or TRBV6-3 to TRBJ2-7, with D possibly being TRBD2 (5 bases). The CDR3 length is 15 residues. Per the germline V gene, CDR1 is MNHEY and CDR2 is SVGEGT. With 8 bases removed from V and 0 bases from J, the gap between germline ends came to 17 bases. The CDR3 protein is CASDEEDGSSYEQYF. DNA for the CDR3: TGTGCCAGCGATGAGGAGGACGGCAGCTCCTACGAGCAGTACTTC.

This clonotype has at least ten counts. The V gene is TRBV2, the J gene TRBJ1-4; D gene ambiguous. The CDR3 covers 14 residues. V was shortened by 5 bases and J by 0 bases, with 7 bases between the two germline ends. The V gene's germline CDR1 is SNHLY and CDR2 FYNNEI. DNA for the CDR3: TGTGCCAGCAGTCGGGGAGCAACTAATGAAAAACTGTTTTTT. It is translated as CASSRGATNEKLFF.

This clonotype was seen many times. The J gene is TRBJ2-7, the V gene TRBV7-2; D not resolved. CDR3 length: 11 amino acids. Germline V gene lookup returns CDR1 SGHTA and CDR2 FQGNSA. Trimming took off 2 bases at V and 6 bases at J, with 5 bases between the two ends. CDR3 region: CASSLNFEQYF. For the CDR3, the DNA is TGTGCCAGCAGCTTAAACTTCGAGCAGTACTTC.

In its sample, this clonotype was seen many times. The J gene is TRBJ2-7, the V gene TRBV7-2; TRBD2 aligns across 10 bases. The junction had 4 bases not matched to a gene; V was cut back by 3 bases and J by 5 bases. The CDR3 extends over 14 amino acids. CDR1 SGHTA and CDR2 FQGNSA come from the germline V gene. CDR3 nucleotides: TGTGCCAGCAGCTTGGCTAGCGGGGGCAACGAGCAGTACTTC. It is translated as CASSLASGGNEQYF. Looking up the rest from reference TRBV7-2 and TRBJ2-7 gives the full variable domain: GAGVSQSPSNKVTEKGKDVELRCDPISGHTALYWYRQSLGQGLEFLIYFQGNSAPDKSGLPSDRFSAERTGGSVSTLTIQRTQQEDSAVYLCASSLASGGNEQYFGPGTRLTVT.

This clonotype was detected many times. This sequence joins TRBV6-2 or TRBV6-3 and TRBJ1-1; the D is unclear. Per the germline V gene, CDR1 is MNHEY and CDR2 is SVGEGT. CDR3 length: 14 residues. Trimming took 0 bases from V and 0 from J, leaving 5 bases between them. The CDR3 nucleotides are TGTGCCAGCAGTTACTCCGTTTTGAACACTGAAGCTTTCTTT. Translated: CASSYSVLNTEAFF.

This clonotype was detected ten times or more. The chain links TRBV6-2 or TRBV6-3 to TRBJ1-5; D unresolved. The CDR3 loop spans 16 amino acids. CDR1 is MNHEY and CDR2 is SVGEGT in the germline V gene. Trimming shortened V by 2 bases and J by 2 bases, and 13 bases separated the two germline ends. DNA of the CDR3: TGTGCCAGCAGTTACGGGGTTGGGGTCGGCAATCAGCCCCAGCATTTT. Residues: CASSYGVGVGNQPQHF.

This clonotype has at least ten counts. The chain has TRBV6-2 or TRBV6-3 and TRBJ2-1; 7 bases fit TRBD2. This CDR3 is 16 amino acids long. V was pared by 8 bases and J by 4 bases, with 14 bases of the junction left unmatched. Germline CDR1 MNHEY, CDR2 SVGEGT. This CDR3 is CASSRRQTSWYNEQFF. The CDR3, as DNA: TGTGCCAGCTCTCGACGGCAGACTAGCTGGTACAATGAGCAGTTCTTC.

This clonotype has a count of ten or more. The DNA of the CDR3 is TGTGCCAGCAGTCCTTTCCCCCTAGGCAATCAGCCCCAGCATTTT. Protein product: CASSPFPLGNQPQHF. The chain employs TRBV6-5 and TRBJ1-5; D unresolved. Trimming shortened V by 5 bases and J by 2 bases, and 13 bases separated the two germline ends. Germline V gene lookup returns CDR1 MNHEY and CDR2 SVGAGI. The CDR3 is 15 residues long.

There are many counts of this clonotype. This chain connects TRBV25-1 to TRBJ2-1, with D possibly TRBD2 on 6 matching bases. Germline CDR1 is MGHDK and CDR2 is SYGVNS. This CDR3 has 14 amino acids. V was pared by 1 base and J by 8 bases, with 12 bases between. CDR3: CASSEWDSGDEQFF. CDR3 sequence (DNA): TGTGCCAGCAGTGAATGGGACTCCGGGGATGAGCAGTTCTTC.

Ten or more counts support this clonotype. The CDR3 region is CASSLGYGSSNQPQHF. DNA of the CDR3: TGTGCCAGCAGCTTAGGTTACGGCTCTAGCAATCAGCCCCAGCATTTT. The rearrangement joins TRBV7-2 to TRBJ1-5; D is unresolved. Between the trimmed V and J ends, which lost 1 base and 0 bases, there was a span of 10 bases. This CDR3 has 16 residues. CDR1 and CDR2 from the germline V gene are SGHTA and FQGNSA.

The chain uses TRBV12-3 or TRBV12-4 and TRBJ2-5, with unresolved D. V gave up 4 bases and J gave up 5 bases, with 14 bases separating them. The CDR3 contains 14 residues. CDR3 loop: CASSSTRGLETQYF. In DNA, the CDR3 is TGTGCCAGCAGTTCTACACGTGGATTGGAGACCCAGTACTTC.

This clonotype was picked up many times. The CDR3 is CASKGGLEQYF. CDR3 nucleotide sequence: TGTGCCAGCAAAGGGGGCCTCGAGCAGTACTTC. This sequence joins TRBV7-2 and TRBJ2-7; 7 bases are a match to TRBD1. The J segment lost 6 bases and the V segment lost 7 bases, leaving 3 bases of the junction unmatched. The CDR3 runs 11 residues. The V gene's germline CDR1 is SGHTA and CDR2 FQGNSA.

This clonotype was seen many times. V is TRBV6-2 or TRBV6-3 and J is TRBJ2-5; no definite D call. V shed 6 bases and J shed 3 bases, with 11 bases lying between them. The germline gives CDR1 MNHEY, CDR2 SVGEGT. The CDR3 loop spans 13 amino acids. The CDR3 is CASSQWLKETQYF. The CDR3 coding sequence is TGTGCCAGCAGCCAGTGGTTGAAAGAGACCCAGTACTTC.

This clonotype was seen ten or more times. Because it lacks the conserved phenylalanine or tryptophan at the end, this CDR3 is likely a read error. The DNA is omitted, as the CDR3 cannot be located on it reliably, and the CDR3 follows TCRdb's listing. J is TRBJ1-1 and V is TRBV7-8. Germline loops: CDR1 SGHVS, CDR2 FQNEAQ. Counting both end residues, the CDR3 totals 13 amino acids. CDR3 region: CASSLGKGTSATV.

This clonotype has a count of ten or more. V gene TRBV20-1 combines with J gene TRBJ1-6; D not certain. Germline-derived CDR1 and CDR2 are DFQATT and SNEGSKA (reference sequence). V dropped 6 bases and J dropped 0 bases, with 15 bases sitting between them. This CDR3 is built from 16 residues. CDR3 DNA: TGCAGTGCCTTCTCGGGCAGGAGCTCCTATAATTCACCCCTCCACTTT. This codes for CSAFSGRSSYNSPLHF.

This clonotype has ten or more counts. V usage is TRBV24-1 and J usage is TRBJ2-7; 9 bases match TRBD1. Per the germline V gene, CDR1 is KGHDR and CDR2 is SFDVKD. The CDR3 is 20 residues long. V was clipped by 6 bases and J by 2 bases; unmatched bases: 22. CDR3 in amino acids: CATSSSARGENRDRAYEQYF. CDR3 nucleotide sequence: TGTGCCACCAGTTCATCCGCCCGGGGCGAAAACCGGGACAGGGCCTACGAGCAGTACTTC.

This clonotype was counted many times. As DNA, the CDR3 is TGTGCCAGCAGCTTAGAGAGGGCCTACAATGAGCAGTTCTTC. Amino acid sequence: CASSLERAYNEQFF. The rearrangement joins TRBV7-2 to TRBJ2-1; a weak D match, TRBD2 (5 bases). The CDR3 length is 14 residues. Trimming shortened V by 1 base and J by 2 bases, and 6 bases separated the two germline ends. The germline V gene has CDR1 SGHTA and CDR2 FQGNSA.

This clonotype has a handful of counts. The V and J genes are TRBV20-1 and TRBJ2-5, with 9 bases aligning to TRBD2. The germline gives CDR1 DFQATT, CDR2 SNEGSKA (reference sequence). V dropped 2 bases and J dropped 5; count of bases not matched to a gene: 15. CDR3 length equals 17 residues. CDR3 loop: CSARSIPTSGLRETQYF. The CDR3, as DNA: TGCAGTGCTAGATCAATACCGACTAGCGGACTTAGGGAGACCCAGTACTTC.

This clonotype was observed many times. The CDR3 reads CASSLVRADSPLHF. The CDR3 DNA is TGTGCCAGCAGCTTAGTCCGGGCAGACTCACCCCTCCACTTT. The chain joins TRBV7-2 to TRBJ1-6; D gene uncertain. V lost 1 base and J 10 bases, leaving 11 bases between the germline ends. The CDR3 runs to 14 residues. Germline V gives CDR1 SGHTA, CDR2 FQGNSA.